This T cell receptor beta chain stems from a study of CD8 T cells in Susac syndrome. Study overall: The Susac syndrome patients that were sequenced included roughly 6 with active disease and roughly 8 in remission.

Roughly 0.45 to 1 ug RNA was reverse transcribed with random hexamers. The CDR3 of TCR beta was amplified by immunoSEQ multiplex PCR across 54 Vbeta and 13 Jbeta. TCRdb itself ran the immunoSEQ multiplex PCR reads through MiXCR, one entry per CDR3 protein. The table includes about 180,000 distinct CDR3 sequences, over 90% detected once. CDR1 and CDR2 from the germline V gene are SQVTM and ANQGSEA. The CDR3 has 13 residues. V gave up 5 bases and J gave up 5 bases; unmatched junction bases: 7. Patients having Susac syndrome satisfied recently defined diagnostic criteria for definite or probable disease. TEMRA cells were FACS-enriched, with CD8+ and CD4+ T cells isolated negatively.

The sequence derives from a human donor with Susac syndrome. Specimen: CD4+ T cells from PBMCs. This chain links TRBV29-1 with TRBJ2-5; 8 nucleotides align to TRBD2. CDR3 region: CSVSGGAGETQYF. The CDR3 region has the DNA TGCAGCGTTTCCGGGGGGGCAGGGGAGACCCAGTACTTC.